These 17 T cell receptor beta chains share one sample of origin, sequenced in a study of blood T cell repertoires in COVID-19. Produced via immunoSEQ multiplex PCR; TCRdb's table is partial and in-frame only. The sample has under 250,000 clones; 89% are singletons. The sequencing sample was made of peripheral blood. These receptors were obtained from a woman aged 40 to 50 with acute or convalescent COVID-19.

The chain is built from TRBV7-2 and TRBJ2-1, with 13 nucleotides matching TRBD2. V dropped 2 bases and J dropped 0; count of bases not matched to a gene: 7. Germline V gene sequence: CDR1 SGHTA, CDR2 FQGNSA. CDR3 length: 19 residues. In nucleotides, the CDR3 is TGTGCCAGCAGCTTAAACCCGGGACTAGCGGGGAGCTCCTACAATGAGCAGTTCTTC. It yields the protein CASSLNPGLAGSSYNEQFF.

This chain links TRBV30 with TRBJ1-6; D might be TRBD1 (6 bases). Deletions cut 4 bases from V and 4 bases from J, with 8 bases between. CDR1 is GTSNPN and CDR2 is SVGIG in the germline V gene (reference sequence). The CDR3 is 13 amino acids. For the CDR3, the DNA is TGTGCCTGGAAGGGGGGGTATAATTCACCCCTCCACTTT. Translation: CAWKGGYNSPLHF. The full variable domain, completed using reference TRBV30 and TRBJ1-6, is SQTIHQWPATLVQPVGSPLSLECTVEGTSNPNLYWYRQAAGRGLQLLFYSVGIGQISSEVPQNLSASRPQDRQFILSSKKLLLSDSGFYLCAWKGGYNSPLHFGNGTRLTVT.

The chain employs TRBV4-1 and TRBJ1-1; TRBD1 is a possible D gene (5 bases). Trimming stripped 1 base from V and 11 bases from J, with 17 bases between. The V gene's germline CDR1 is MGHRA and CDR2 YSYEKL. This CDR3 is built from 14 residues. The CDR3 bases are TGCGCCAGCAGCCAAGTCTGGGGCGACGGTTATGCTTTCTTT. Residues: CASSQVWGDGYAFF.

CDR3 in DNA: TGTGCCAGCAGCGGTGGACTAGTCAGGTCAGATACGCAGTATTTT. This translates into CASSGGLVRSDTQYF. This chain links TRBV9 with TRBJ2-3; 7 positions match TRBD2. Germline V gene sequence: CDR1 SGDLS, CDR2 YYNGEE. This CDR3 contains 15 residues. J was trimmed by 4 bases and V by 3 bases; bases with no gene match: 8. The whole variable domain, remainder taken from reference TRBV9 and TRBJ2-3, is DSGVTQTPKHLITATGQRVTLRCSPRSGDLSVYWYQQSLDQGLQFLIQYYNGEERAKGNILERFSAQQFPDLHSELNLSSLELGDSALYFCASSGGLVRSDTQYFGPGTRLTVL.

The chain recombines TRBV3-1 (or the pseudogene TRBV3-2) with TRBJ2-3; TRBD2 is a possible D gene (6 bases). The CDR3 is 16 amino acids. V lost 1 base and J 4 bases, leaving 15 bases between the germline ends. CDR1 and CDR2 (germline): LGHDT, YNNKEL (reference sequence). The CDR3 sequence: CASSQAWRGPADTQYF. DNA for the CDR3: TGTGCCAGCAGCCAAGCTTGGCGGGGCCCCGCAGATACGCAGTATTTT.

The sample holds a few counts of this clone. The rearrangement uses TRBV29-1 and TRBJ1-1, with D hard to call. The CDR3 loop spans 13 amino acids. Germline CDR1 is SQVTM and CDR2 is ANQGSEA. V was pared by 5 bases and J by 6 bases, with 16 bases between. The CDR3 DNA reads TGCAGCGTTTATTCTCCTAAAGCGGCTGAAGCTTTCTTT. Its protein is CSVYSPKAAEAFF.

CDR3 sequence: CASSQGTANTEAFF. The CDR3 DNA reads as TGTGCCAGCTCACAGGGGACAGCGAACACTGAAGCTTTCTTT. The gene calls are TRBV18 and TRBJ1-1; 7 positions agree with TRBD1. J gave up 1 base and V 4 bases, and 3 bases lay outside the gene matches. The CDR3 has 14 amino acids. Germline-derived CDR1 and CDR2 are KGHSH and LQKENI.

By share, this clone ranks as medium-sized. The chain joins TRBV25-1 to TRBJ2-3; D uncertain. The length of the CDR3 is 14 residues. V gave up 0 bases and J gave up 6 bases, with 10 bases separating them. CDR1 MGHDK and CDR2 SYGVNS come from the germline V gene. The CDR3 protein is CASSEYGDGDTQYF. As DNA, the CDR3 is TGTGCCAGCAGTGAATATGGCGACGGGGATACGCAGTATTTT.

This clone is a singleton in its sample. The chain couples TRBV6-1 to TRBJ1-4; no clear D. CDR1 and CDR2 (germline): MNHNS, SASEGT. CDR3 size: 16 residues. V shed 0 bases and J shed 0 bases, with 8 bases lying between them. CDR3 sequence reads: CASSEAGGATNEKLFF. The CDR3 DNA follows: TGTGCCAGCAGTGAAGCAGGAGGCGCAACTAATGAAAAACTGTTTTTT.

The chain is built from TRBV27 and TRBJ2-2; 13 bases are a match to TRBD2. The CDR3 is made up of 16 amino acids. Trimming at V came to 5 bases and at J to 4 bases, leaving 4 bases not matched to a gene. Germline CDR1 is MNHEY and CDR2 is SMNVEV (reference sequence). The CDR3 DNA follows: TGTGCCAGCAGTCGGACTAGCGGGGGAGGCACCGGGGAGCTGTTTTTT. Its translation: CASSRTSGGGTGELFF.

V usage is TRBV19 and J usage is TRBJ1-1, with D unresolved. Germline CDR1 reads LNHDA; CDR2 reads SQIVND (reference sequence). V was shortened by 6 bases and J by 5 bases, with 19 bases between the two germline ends. The CDR3 is made up of 15 amino acids. CDR3 sequence: CASRWAEGYATEAFF. CDR3 nucleotide sequence: TGTGCCAGTAGATGGGCGGAGGGTTATGCGACTGAAGCTTTCTTT.

About this clone: A junction end diverges from the germline sequence, so it may reflect a read error. The chain has TRBV6-2 or TRBV6-3 and TRBJ2-5, with a possible D match to TRBD1 (6 bases). The CDR3 spans 15 residues. Germline assignment: CDR1 MNHEY and CDR2 SVGEGT. The CDR3 sequence: CASSYSNWGQVTQYF. The CDR3 DNA is TGTGCCAGCAGTTACTCGAACTGGGGGCAAGTGACCCAGTACTTC.

The chain employs TRBV2 and TRBJ2-5; D unclear. Germline-derived CDR1 and CDR2 are SNHLY and FYNNEI. V lost 7 bases to trimming and J lost 4 bases, with 10 bases between them. The CDR3 runs 12 residues. The CDR3 loop is CASIGGRETQYF. CDR3 DNA: TGTGCCAGCATTGGCGGTCGAGAGACCCAGTACTTC. The whole variable domain, remainder taken from reference TRBV2 and TRBJ2-5, is EPEVTQTPSHQVTQMGQEVILRCVPISNHLYFYWYRQILGQKVEFLVSFYNNEISEKSEIFDDQFSVERPDGSNFTLKIRSTKLEDSAMYFCASIGGRETQYFGPGTRLLVL.

The rearrangement uses TRBV18 and TRBJ1-2; the match to TRBD1 covers 7 bases. The CDR3 is 15 residues long. V trimming: 6 bases; J trimming: 7 bases; junction bases outside the gene matches: 14. Germline assignment: CDR1 KGHSH and CDR2 LQKENI. This chain's CDR3 is CASSGSTGNVGGYTF. The CDR3 DNA reads TGTGCCAGCTCCGGGTCGACAGGGAACGTTGGTGGCTACACCTTC.

The J gene is TRBJ1-2, the V gene TRBV5-1; no reliable D call. The V and J ends lost 7 bases and 3 bases respectively, with 7 bases between them. The V gene's germline CDR1 is SGHRS and CDR2 YFSETQ. This CDR3 spans 11 amino acids. The CDR3 is CASRADYGYTF. The CDR3 DNA follows: TGCGCCAGCCGCGCGGACTATGGCTACACCTTC. Looking up the rest from reference TRBV5-1 and TRBJ1-2 gives the full variable domain: KAGVTQTPRYLIKTRGQQVTLSCSPISGHRSVSWYQQTPGQGLQFLFEYFSETQRNKGNFPGRFSGRQFSNSRSEMNVSTLELGDSALYLCASRADYGYTFGSGTRLTVV.

This chain uses TRBV9 with TRBJ2-2; TRBD1 might be the D (6 bases). With 0 bases removed from V and 4 bases from J, the gap between germline ends came to 13 bases. CDR1 and CDR2 (germline): SGDLS, YYNGEE. The CDR3 runs to 16 residues. CDR3 nucleotides: TGTGCCAGCAGCGTAGGGCAGGGGATGGGCACCGGGGAGCTGTTTTTT. The encoded protein is CASSVGQGMGTGELFF.

The chain uses TRBV13 and TRBJ1-2; TRBD1 matches at 11 bases. The trim removed 2 bases at V and 7 bases at J, leaving 15 bases unmatched. The CDR3 contains 18 residues. The germline gives CDR1 PRHDT, CDR2 FYEKMQ (reference sequence). CDR3 amino acids: CASSLRLDVGQGVVGYTF. DNA of the CDR3: TGTGCCAGCAGCTTACGGTTGGACGTGGGACAGGGGGTCGTTGGCTACACCTTC.